This TCR beta chain emerged from a study of cytomegalovirus exposure and HLA in healthy donors. Study in general: Earlier, 95 million to 140 million unique TCR beta sequences were recovered from approximately 200 million T cells by an analysis. Study outcomes and limitations: Near-uniform donor sequencing depth was presumed by presence/absence analyses.

This CDR3 has 15 amino acids. CDR1 is MDHEN, CDR2 SYDVKM, per germline. V dropped 5 bases and J dropped 0 bases, with 11 bases sitting between them. As to this clone: What it binds is unknown.

The PCR ran on 60 Vbeta and 13 Jbeta primers. Assay used: immunoSEQ multiplex PCR; TCRdb lists only in-frame clones, some missing. The table lists about 220,000 clones, roughly 85% of them singletons. This TCR was recovered from a male donor in good health and CMV-seronegative. The chain links TRBV28 to TRBJ1-3; tentatively, D is TRBD1 (5 bases). Source material: PBMCs. CDR3 DNA sequence: TGTGCCAGCAGTCCGGGACTGAGCTCTGGAAACACCATATATTTT. Translated: CASSPGLSSGNTIYF.